This section outlines one T cell receptor (beta chain) sequence together with its context. Its antigen is currently not known. Nothing much larger sits one base from this clone, and base qualities are not available. The source of the sample is a study of T cells after yellow fever vaccination (dated by TCRdb to between 2018 and 2021). Context from the whole study: The SMART-Seq v4 Ultra Low Input RNA kit was used to prepare libraries from fractions with low cell numbers. To follow T-cell clones before and after both primary and booster YFV17D yellow fever vaccination, bulk TCR alpha and beta repertoires underwent longitudinal sequencing. Two healthy male donors, one aged 18 to 30 and one aged 30 to 39 years, were included in the cohort. Blood samples were taken at several timepoints before and after primary and secondary immunization, and bulk PBMC replicates and cell subsets were isolated. Findings and caveats that apply to the study as a whole: Because the study included only a couple of donors, the extent to which the findings can be generalized is limited. After the booster, most of the clones that had expanded following primary vaccination were detected again (roughly 96% of CD4 and around nine tenths of CD8), which suggests that memory was broadly maintained. Computational filtering was needed because FACS-sorted repertoires could contain abundant contaminating clonotypes from the bulk population. The secondary T-cell response was found to be weaker but faster than the primary response, with a peak reached on day 5 rather than on day 15. A small fraction of clonotypes appeared in both the CD4 and CD8 compartments, likely as a result of convergent recombination.

Taken with the paper, the label for treatment or condition translates to: live attenuated yellow fever vaccine strain. Two biological replicates of bulk PBMCs were collected at each blood-draw timepoint. A standard Ficoll-Paque protocol was used to isolate PBMCs from peripheral blood. TriZol was used to extract RNA from bulk PBMCs, CD4 and CD8 fractions, and dextramer-positive and dextramer-negative fractions. TCR cDNA was synthesized by 5'RACE template switching, through which a universal primer site and unique molecular identifiers were introduced. Priming of cDNA synthesis was performed from both the TCR alpha and TCR beta constant segments. Library amplification involved two PCR steps, and the second step added sample barcodes and sequencing adapters. Sequencing of libraries was done on Illumina HiSeq 2500 (2x100 bp) or NovaSeq (2x150 bp). Per the source publication's procedure: Demultiplexing of reads and collapsing into UMI consensus sequences were performed with MIGEC, and V(D)J alignment was carried out with MiXCR. Clonotypes responding to the vaccine were identified with edgeR on replicate PBMC samples, with the criteria of FDR below 0.01 and a log2 fold change above 5 up to day 15. Each bulk clonotype was labeled CD4 or CD8 based on which sequenced repertoire, CD4 or CD8, contained the clonotype at higher abundance. TCRdb trimmed the raw reads at Q25, called clones with MiXCR and kept productive beta chains. Each record represents a unique CDR3 protein, reported with the most common genes and DNA among its rows. TCRdb's processing, not the authors', yielded these V and J calls. The table for this sample lists 320,000 or so distinct CDR3 sequences; approximately 8% of them were counted only once. Clones ranked in the top ten supply approximately 15% of the sample.

V is trimmed back by 5 bases and J by 0 bases, and the junction contains 9 bases that no gene match accounts for. The CDR3 runs 16 amino acids, cysteine and phenylalanine included. Only CDR3 DNA is held: 48 bases, read in frame from base 1. For CDR1 and CDR2, the germline V gene (reference sequence) lists SEHNR and FQNEAQ. This clonotype originated in a man aged 18-30 years who received the YFV17D yellow fever vaccine. Sequenced material: PBMCs, taken roughly 47 days after the first yellow fever vaccination. This receptor chain uses TRBV7-9 and TRBJ1-1, with 7 bases aligning to TRBD1. The CDR3 protein: CASSRDRNYMNTEAFF. The sequenced DNA: TGTGCCAGCAGCCGGGACAGAAACTACATGAACACTGAAGCTTTCTTT. The CDR3, completed at both ends by the reference TRBV7-9 and TRBJ1-1 genes, gives the full variable domain DTGVSQNPRHKITKRGQNVTFRCDPISEHNRLYWYRQTLGQGPEFLTYFQNEAQLEKSRLLSDRFSAERPKGSFSTLEIQRTEQGDSAMYLCASSRDRNYMNTEAFFGQGTRLTVV.